The 9 T cell receptor beta chains below were found in one sample sequenced in a study of CD8+ T cells in alopecia areata. RNA was isolated and reverse transcribed to cDNA, the sequencing template. The method was immunoSEQ multiplex PCR; TCRdb's version includes in-frame clones alone and lacks a portion of them. Of 150,000 to 200,000 clones in the sample, 59% were seen once. The sequencing used CD4+ T cells sorted from blood, collected at week 0. Receptors originate from a human donor with alopecia areata.

The CDR3: CASSDRSASLGAFF. CDR3 in DNA: TGCGCCAGCAGCGACAGGTCAGCCTCTCTCGGGGCTTTCTTT. This sequence joins TRBV5-1 and TRBJ1-1, with D perhaps matching TRBD1 (6 bases). The V end was cut by 4 bases, the J end by 11 bases, with 21 bases between. Germline lookup yields CDR1 SGHRS and CDR2 YFSETQ. This CDR3 comprises 14 residues.

V gene TRBV7-9 combines with J gene TRBJ2-5, with D unclear. Per germline, CDR1 SEHNR and CDR2 FQNEAQ (reference sequence). Trimming stripped 5 bases from V and 5 bases from J, with 12 bases between. The CDR3 is 13 amino acids. The CDR3 sequence: CASSPSRLETQYF. Written as DNA, the CDR3 is TGTGCCAGCAGCCCATCCCGGTTGGAGACCCAGTACTTC.

This clone was recorded a few times. V and J are TRBV11-3 and TRBJ2-2; D call uncertain. CDR3 length: 12 amino acids. Germline CDR1 is SGHNT and CDR2 is YENEEA. The ends were cut back, 3 bases at V and 7 bases at J, with 6 bases in the middle. The CDR3 spells CASSFSDGELFF. The CDR3 DNA sequence: TGTGCCAGCAGCTTCAGTGACGGGGAGCTGTTTTTT.

V gene TRBV29-1 combines with J gene TRBJ2-7; 10 bases agree with TRBD1. Germline V gene sequence: CDR1 SQVTM, CDR2 ANQGSEA. V lost 1 base and J lost 9; bases outside the gene matches: 6. The CDR3 sequence is 13 residues long. The CDR3 here is CSVEGRQGARQYF. The CDR3 region has the DNA TGCAGCGTTGAAGGCAGACAGGGGGCAAGGCAGTACTTC.

The chain couples TRBV27 to TRBJ2-3, with no clear D. Germline CDR1 and CDR2: MNHEY and SMNVEV (reference sequence). The CDR3 loop spans 12 amino acids. The V gene lost 6 bases and the J gene lost 1 base, with 5 bases spanning the gap. The CDR3 DNA sequence: TGTGCCAGCAGCCATCGCACAGATACGCAGTATTTT. It is translated as CASSHRTDTQYF.

The rearrangement joins TRBV19 to TRBJ2-7; possibly TRBD1 for D (6 bases). The CDR3 loop spans 14 amino acids. Germline lookup yields CDR1 LNHDA and CDR2 SQIVND (reference sequence). V was shortened by 10 bases and J by 0 bases, with 16 bases between the two germline ends. This CDR3 is CATQPAGDSYEQYF. CDR3 DNA: TGTGCCACCCAACCGGCAGGGGACTCCTACGAGCAGTACTTC.

The V call is TRBV2, the J call TRBJ1-3, with no clear D. The CDR3 spans 14 residues. With 8 bases removed from V and 0 bases from J, the gap between germline ends came to 11 bases. Germline V gives CDR1 SNHLY, CDR2 FYNNEI. CDR3 in amino acids: CASDDFLSGNTIYF. The CDR3 DNA reads as TGTGCCAGCGACGACTTCCTCTCTGGAAACACCATATATTTT.

The rearrangement joins TRBV15 to TRBJ2-4; a possible D gene is TRBD1 (5 bases). Germline loops: CDR1 LNHNV, CDR2 YYDKDF (reference sequence). The CDR3 consists of 13 residues. Trimming removed 1 base at V and 7 bases at J, with 8 bases between. DNA for the CDR3: TGTGCCACCAGCAGAGGACAGTGGAACATTCAGTACTTC. It encodes CATSRGQWNIQYF.

This chain joins TRBV30 and TRBJ1-3, with D unresolved. CDR3 length equals 14 residues. V lost 3 bases and J lost 0, with 9 bases in between. Germline V lookup: CDR1 GTSNPN, CDR2 SVGIG (reference sequence). The CDR3 nucleotides are TGTGCCTGGAGGGGTAGGGCCTCTGGAAACACCATATATTTT. Protein product: CAWRGRASGNTIYF.